This passage covers 29 T cell receptor beta chains from one sample sequenced in a study of tumor-infiltrating lymphocytes in primary liver carcinoma. With a constant-region primer, TCR beta cDNA was made from approximately 500 ng of total RNA. ARM-PCR, slightly modified, supplied the TCR beta libraries through three nested multiplex PCR rounds. Use of TRBV1-TRBV30 forward primers with a C-beta reverse primer characterized the first two PCR rounds, which lasted about 9 cycles each. TCRdb called the multiplex PCR reads again in MiXCR, with one record for every CDR3 protein. The repertoire has more than 100,000 distinct CDR3 sequences, around two thirds of them found once; the top ten carry around 9.3%. From about 20-30 mg of unsorted bulk tissue, DNA and RNA were co-extracted together. Sequenced: liver tumor tissue from sampling region 1. Noted subset: tumor region T1, superior pole. The receptors stem from a woman aged 55-75 years with primary liver carcinoma and hepatitis B virus infection.

This clonotype was observed a single time. The chain couples TRBV6-4 to TRBJ2-3, with 11 bases fitting TRBD2. The V and J ends lost 2 bases and 2 bases, in that order; junction bases with no gene match: 3. The V gene's germline CDR1 is MRHNA and CDR2 SNTAGT. CDR3 length: 16 amino acids. As DNA, the CDR3 is TGTGCCAGCAGTGACATAGCGGGAGGGTACACAGATACGCAGTATTTT. Residues: CASSDIAGGYTDTQYF.

Notes on this clonotype: Since the CDR3 does not end with the conserved phenylalanine or tryptophan, this likely comes from a read error. The DNA is left out, because the CDR3 cannot be placed on it with certainty; the CDR3 is given as TCRdb lists it. V and J are TRBV11-2 and TRBJ2-3; TRBD1, the table's D call, was not compared with the DNA. The CDR3 region is 14 residues in length, termini included. CDR1 and CDR2 (germline): SGHAT, FQNNGV. CDR3 in amino acids: CASSLDRGIDSRYY.

The J gene is TRBJ2-1, the V gene TRBV11-2, with 8 nucleotides matching TRBD2. The germline V gene encodes CDR1 SGHAT and CDR2 FQNNGV. CDR3 length: 20 residues. J lost 0 bases, V lost 5 bases, and 18 bases had no gene match. CDR3 in DNA: TGTGCCAGCAGCCACCAGACTGGCGGGAGGTCCGAGAGCTCCTACAATGAGCAGTTCTTC. Translated: CASSHQTGGRSESSYNEQFF.

On this clonotype: The junction departs from the called germline gene at one end, perhaps through a read error. The V call is TRBV11-2, the J call TRBJ2-5, with no clear D. This CDR3 region has 13 residues. Germline CDR1 SGHAT, CDR2 FQNNGV. CDR3 sequence (DNA): TGTGCCAGCATGGCCCCCCAGTCGGAGACCCAGAACTTC. Encoded protein: CASMAPQSETQNF.

A remark on this clonotype: Since a much larger clone is just one base distant, this may be a read error. The J gene is TRBJ2-3, the V gene TRBV7-8; D ambiguous. The CDR3 covers 16 residues. Germline V gene data show CDR1 as SGHVS and CDR2 as FQNEAQ. Written as DNA, the CDR3 is TGTGCCAGCACCTTAAAGTGGATCTGGCAGGAGAGTACGCAGTATTTT. Translation gives CASTLKWIWQESTQYF.

This chain links TRBV2 with TRBJ2-2; 10 bases map to TRBD1. Per the germline V gene, CDR1 is SNHLY and CDR2 is FYNNEI. The CDR3 is made up of 19 amino acids. J lost 0 bases, V lost 5 bases, and 12 bases had no gene match. The CDR3 coding sequence is TGTGCCAGCAGTACCAGATCCGGGACAGGGGCATCGAACACCGGGGAGCTGTTTTTT. This codes for CASSTRSGTGASNTGELFF.

This clonotype was seen many times. CDR3 bases: TGTGCCAGCAGCTTAGCGGCCACGGGGGGAACAAACATTCAGTACTTC. Protein product: CASSLAATGGTNIQYF. This rearrangement joins TRBV7-8 to TRBJ2-4; 7 bases agree with TRBD2. Germline V gives CDR1 SGHVS, CDR2 FQNEAQ. The CDR3 loop spans 16 amino acids. The trim removed 0 bases at V and 6 bases at J, leaving 8 bases unmatched.

Comments on this clonotype: One junction end disagrees with the germline gene, perhaps due to a read error. The chain carries TRBV11-2 and TRBJ1-1, with 8 bases matching TRBD1. Germline assignment: CDR1 SGHAT and CDR2 FQNNGV. This CDR3 has 13 residues. CDR3 residues: CVSSPGTGTETFF. DNA of the CDR3: TGTGTCAGCAGCCCAGGGACAGGCACTGAAACTTTCTTT.

In regard to this clonotype: A much larger clone sits a single nucleotide away, making a read error possible. This chain joins TRBV29-1 and TRBJ1-1, with D unresolved. The CDR3 runs 11 residues. Germline V CDR1 and CDR2: SQVTM, ANQGSEA. CDR3 residues: CGVSTDAIAFF. In DNA, the CDR3 is TGCGGCGTATCCACCGATGCTATCGCTTTCTTT.

The chain couples TRBV11-2 to TRBJ2-3, with 9 bases identical to TRBD1. The germline CDR1 and CDR2 sequences are SGHAT and FQNNGV. The CDR3 sequence is 14 residues long. Trimming at V came to 6 bases and at J to 11 bases, leaving 12 bases not matched to a gene. This CDR3 is CASSPGTGPVMQYF. The CDR3, as DNA: TGTGCCAGCAGTCCGGGGACAGGGCCAGTTATGCAGTATTTT.

With respect to this clonotype: An end of the junction differs from the germline gene, which may be a read error. This chain uses TRBV14 with TRBJ2-7; 9 bases fit TRBD1. CDR3 length: 14 residues. Germline-derived CDR1 and CDR2 are SGHDN and FVKESK. DNA for the CDR3: TGTACCAGTAGCCATCAATCGACAGGGGGGGAGCAGTACTTC. Translated: CTSSHQSTGGEQYF.

The chain couples TRBV28 to TRBJ2-7; possibly TRBD2 for D (5 bases). Germline V gives CDR1 MDHEN, CDR2 SYDVKM. There are 17 residues in the CDR3. Trimming removed 3 bases from V and 1 base from J, with 19 bases in between. The CDR3 bases are TGTGCCAGCAGTTTCTTTCGGCTAGCCGAAGAGTCCTACGAGCAGTACTTC. Protein product: CASSFFRLAEESYEQYF.

This clonotype is judged medium-sized. This chain uses TRBV11-2 with TRBJ2-7; unclear D gene. Germline CDR1 SGHAT, CDR2 FQNNGV. V lost 1 base, J lost 3 bases, and 4 bases lay in between. This CDR3 has 12 amino acids. CDR3 sequence reads: CASSLGDYEQYF. In DNA form, the CDR3 reads TGTGCCAGCAGCTTAGGAGACTACGAGCAGTACTTC.

For the CDR3, the DNA is TGTGCCAGCAGTTTATCGGCAGGGGTCTCCTACGAGCAGTACTTC. Its translation is CASSLSAGVSYEQYF. The chain employs TRBV28 and TRBJ2-7; D may be TRBD1 (6 bases). Trimming took off 1 base at V and 0 bases at J, with 10 bases between the two ends. The CDR3 consists of 15 residues. In germline, CDR1 is MDHEN, CDR2 SYDVKM.

This clonotype was picked up one time. At one end the junction does not follow the germline gene, possibly because of a read error. V usage is TRBV12-3 or TRBV12-4 and J usage is TRBJ2-2; D possibly uses TRBD1 or TRBD2 (5 bases each). The CDR3 has 12 residues. The CDR3 nucleotides are TGTACCAGCAGGGACGGGGACGGGGAGCTGTTTTTT. Amino acids: CTSRDGDGELFF.

A note on this clonotype: Since a much larger clone is just one base distant, this may be a read error. V is TRBV30 and J is TRBJ2-3; D unresolved. CDR1 is GTSNPN, CDR2 SVGIG, per germline (reference sequence). The germline V and J ends were trimmed by 3 bases and 8 bases, with 9 bases remaining between them. The CDR3 extends over 11 amino acids. DNA for the CDR3: TGTGCCTGGAGCACGGCGCGTACGCAGTATTTT. Its translation: CAWSTARTQYF. The full variable domain, its missing parts supplied by reference TRBV30 and TRBJ2-3, is SQTIHQWPATLVQPVGSPLSLECTVEGTSNPNLYWYRQAAGRGLQLLFYSVGIGQISSEVPQNLSASRPQDRQFILSSKKLLLSDSGFYLCAWSTARTQYFGPGTRLTVL.

For this clonotype: A read error is possible here, since a much larger clone lies one base away. The chain joins TRBV6-5 to TRBJ2-5, with D maybe TRBD2 (6 bases). The CDR3 spans 14 residues. CDR1 and CDR2 from the germline V gene are MNHEY and SVGAGI. CDR3 loop: CARSYTASAETQYF. CDR3 DNA sequence: TGTGCCAGGAGTTACACAGCTAGCGCGGAGACCCAGTACTTC.

This chain links TRBV6-1 with TRBJ2-7, with 7 bases that match TRBD1. The CDR3 covers 14 residues. The V gene end was trimmed by 7 bases and the J gene end by 2 bases; junction bases not matched to a gene: 8. In germline, CDR1 is MNHNS, CDR2 SASEGT. CDR3 DNA sequence: TGTGCCAGCATGTCGGTAGGGGGCGCCTACGAGCAGTACTTC. It encodes CASMSVGGAYEQYF.

The chain joins TRBV6-5 to TRBJ2-7; TRBD2 aligns across 14 bases. V dropped 11 bases and J dropped 3; count of bases not matched to a gene: 9. CDR3 length: 15 residues. Germline CDR1 reads MNHEY; CDR2 reads SVGAGI. For the CDR3, the DNA is TGTGCCGACAAGGGACTAGCGGGAGACGTCTACGAGCAGTACTTC. Its translation is CADKGLAGDVYEQYF.

This clonotype appeared a single time. A read error is possible here, since a much larger clone lies one base away. This chain links TRBV5-1 with TRBJ1-2; 10 bases line up with TRBD1. The CDR3 has 16 residues. Germline CDR1 reads SGHRS; CDR2 reads YFSETQ. As DNA, the CDR3 is TGCACCAGCAGCTTGGCCCCGACAGGGGGCGACTATGGCTACACCTTC. Translated, it gives CTSSLAPTGGDYGYTF.

Notes on this clonotype: A much bigger clone sits one base away, suggesting this may be a read error. The chain employs TRBV29-1 and TRBJ2-1; possibly TRBD1 for D (6 bases). CDR1 SQVTM and CDR2 ANQGSEA come from the germline V gene. Trimming took 8 bases from V and 0 from J, leaving 14 bases between them. This CDR3 comprises 14 residues. The CDR3 coding sequence is TGCAGCTCGGACAGCACCCTCTCCTACAATGAGCAGTTCTTC. The encoded protein is CSSDSTLSYNEQFF.

As regards this clonotype: The junction shows a germline mismatch at one end, possibly a read error. The rearrangement uses TRBV11-1 and TRBJ2-7; D not certain. The CDR3 is 12 residues long. Germline CDR1 and CDR2: SGHAT and FQDESV (reference sequence). The CDR3 bases are TGTGCCAGCAGCCAGACTGGATACGAGGAGTACTTC. Translation: CASSQTGYEEYF.

This chain joins TRBV11-2 and TRBJ1-1, with TRBD1 identical over 11 bases. The CDR3 runs 17 residues. V dropped 6 bases and J dropped 10; count of bases not matched to a gene: 19. Germline values: CDR1 SGHAT, CDR2 FQNNGV. The CDR3 DNA follows: TGTGCCAGCAGTTACCGGGACAGGGGGTACATGAACCCTGGAGCTTTCTTT. Its translation is CASSYRDRGYMNPGAFF.

This clonotype was seen at least ten times. V and J are TRBV10-3 and TRBJ2-3, with D tentatively TRBD1 (5 bases). Germline V gene sequence: CDR1 ENHRY, CDR2 SYGVKD. The CDR3 has 14 residues. The V gene lost 7 bases and the J gene lost 0 bases, with 11 bases spanning the gap. The CDR3, as DNA: TGTGCCATCACCCCGGACAAAAGCACAGATACGCAGTATTTT. Protein product: CAITPDKSTDTQYF.

The chain links TRBV11-2 to TRBJ1-5; 10 nucleotides match TRBD1. Germline loops: CDR1 SGHAT, CDR2 FQNNGV. This CDR3 is 14 amino acids long. V gave up 3 bases and J gave up 9 bases; unmatched junction bases: 5. This CDR3 reads CASSLDRGARPQHF. The CDR3 nucleotides read TGTGCCAGCAGCTTGGACAGGGGGGCCCGGCCCCAGCATTTT.

This clonotype has just one count. One junction end disagrees with the germline gene, perhaps due to a read error. The chain combines TRBV2 with TRBJ1-1; 8 positions match TRBD1. The CDR3 covers 14 residues. Germline CDR1 reads SNHLY; CDR2 reads FYNNEI. CDR3 sequence: CSSSARGRDTEAFF. In DNA, the CDR3 is TGTTCCAGCAGTGCCAGGGGGCGAGACACTGAAGCTTTCTTT.

This clonotype showed up just once. One end of the junction is discordant with germline, which a read error may explain. The V and J genes are TRBV4-1 and TRBJ2-3, with TRBD2 identical over 8 bases. Germline values: CDR1 MGHRA, CDR2 YSYEKL. CDR3 length equals 17 residues. CDR3 protein: CASSQESPGGSTDTLYF. DNA for the CDR3: TGCGCCAGCAGCCAAGAATCACCGGGAGGGAGCACGGATACGCTGTATTTT.

This clonotype has more than one count but fewer than ten. This rearrangement joins TRBV12-3 or TRBV12-4 to TRBJ2-3; 10 bases are a match to TRBD2. V shed 5 bases and J 1 base; nucleotides not matched to a gene: 9. This CDR3 contains 17 residues. CDR3 region: CASSPTLAGAGTDTQYF. The DNA of the CDR3 is TGTGCCAGCAGTCCTACGCTAGCGGGAGCTGGCACAGATACGCAGTATTTT.

This clonotype was observed a single time. This chain joins TRBV20-1 and TRBJ2-7, with 14 bases aligning to TRBD2. V shed 4 bases and J 6 bases; nucleotides not matched to a gene: 17. The CDR3 is 18 residues long. CDR1 DFQATT and CDR2 SNEGSKA come from the germline V gene (reference sequence). CDR3 coding DNA: TGCAGTGCTAACCTTCGGCGCGGACTAGCGGGAGGTATCTCCGAGCAGTACTTC. Translated, it gives CSANLRRGLAGGISEQYF.